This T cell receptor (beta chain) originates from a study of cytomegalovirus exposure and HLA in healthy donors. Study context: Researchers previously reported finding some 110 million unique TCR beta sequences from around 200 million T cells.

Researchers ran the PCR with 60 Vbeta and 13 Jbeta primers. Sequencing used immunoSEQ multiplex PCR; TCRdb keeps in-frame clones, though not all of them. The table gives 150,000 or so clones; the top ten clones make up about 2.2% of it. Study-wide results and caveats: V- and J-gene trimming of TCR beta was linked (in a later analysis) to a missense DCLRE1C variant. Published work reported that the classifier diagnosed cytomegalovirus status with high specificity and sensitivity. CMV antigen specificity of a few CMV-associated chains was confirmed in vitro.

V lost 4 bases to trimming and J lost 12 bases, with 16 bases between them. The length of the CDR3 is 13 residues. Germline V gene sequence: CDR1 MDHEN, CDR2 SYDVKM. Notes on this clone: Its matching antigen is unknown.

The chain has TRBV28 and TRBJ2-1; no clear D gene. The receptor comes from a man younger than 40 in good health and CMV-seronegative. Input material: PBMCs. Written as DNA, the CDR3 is TGTGCCAGCAGTTCCCAACCCCTGCTACGGCAGTTCTTC. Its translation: CASSSQPLLRQFF.